The 26 T cell receptor beta chains below all came from one sample that was sequenced in a study of blood T cell repertoires in COVID-19. Method: immunoSEQ multiplex PCR; TCRdb's copy keeps in-frame clones and lacks some. This sample has 230,000 or so clones, with more than 80% found just once. The sequenced sample consisted of peripheral blood. These receptors were taken from a woman older than 75 with COVID-19, enrolled during active disease.

The chain uses TRBV28 and TRBJ1-5; D is ambiguous. This CDR3 spans 16 amino acids. V was shortened by 3 bases and J by 2 bases, with 14 bases between the two germline ends. CDR1 and CDR2 (germline): MDHEN, SYDVKM. The CDR3, as DNA: TGTGCCAGCAGTTTGCGCACGGGTCGAGGCAATCAGCCCCAGCATTTT. It encodes CASSLRTGRGNQPQHF.

The chain couples TRBV4-1 to TRBJ2-5; a possible D gene is TRBD1 (7 bases). Trimming left V 1 base short and J 0 bases short, with 24 bases between. There are 20 residues in the CDR3. Germline-derived CDR1 and CDR2 are MGHRA and YSYEKL. This CDR3 reads CASSQVWGVTGDSHQETQYF. The CDR3 DNA reads as TGCGCCAGCAGCCAAGTTTGGGGCGTAACAGGGGACTCCCACCAAGAGACCCAGTACTTC.

This clone was observed once. The J gene is TRBJ1-2, the V gene TRBV11-2; D not resolved. CDR3 size: 13 residues. CDR1 and CDR2 (germline): SGHAT, FQNNGV. The ends were cut back, 4 bases at V and 8 bases at J, with 14 bases in the middle. CDR3 nucleotide sequence: TGTGCCAGCAGCTCGAATTGGGTCGGGGGCTACACCTTC. It codes for CASSSNWVGGYTF. The variable domain in full, completed from reference TRBV11-2 and TRBJ1-2, reads EAGVAQSPRYKIIEKRQSVAFWCNPISGHATLYWYQQILGQGPKLLIQFQNNGVVDDSQLPKDRFSAERLKGVDSTLKIQPAKLEDSAVYLCASSSNWVGGYTFGSGTRLTVV.

The V call is TRBV6-1, the J call TRBJ1-4; perhaps TRBD1 as D (5 bases). In germline, CDR1 is MNHNS, CDR2 SASEGT. With 0 bases removed from V and 3 bases from J, the gap between germline ends came to 11 bases. CDR3 length equals 16 residues. This CDR3 reads CASSEAEGRSNEKLFF. The CDR3, as DNA: TGTGCCAGCAGTGAAGCCGAGGGGAGGTCTAATGAAAAACTGTTTTTT.

This chain uses TRBV24-1 with TRBJ2-5; D is possibly TRBD1 (5 bases). The CDR3 sequence is 15 residues long. Per germline, CDR1 KGHDR and CDR2 SFDVKD. V was cut by 3 bases and J by 4 bases, with 14 bases left in between. CDR3 protein: CATSDAGHNRETQYF. CDR3 nucleotides: TGTGCCACCAGTGATGCCGGACACAACCGAGAGACCCAGTACTTC.

V gene TRBV3-1 (or the pseudogene TRBV3-2) combines with J gene TRBJ1-2, with D uncertain. Germline V gene lookup returns CDR1 LGHDT and CDR2 YNNKEL (reference sequence). This CDR3 contains 11 residues. The V and J ends lost 10 bases and 2 bases respectively, with 8 bases between them. CDR3 in amino acids: CATGENYGYTF. The CDR3 nucleotides are TGTGCCACCGGGGAGAACTATGGCTACACCTTC.

V usage is TRBV7-3 and J usage is TRBJ1-1, with 7 bases aligning to TRBD1. This CDR3 comprises 14 residues. The V gene's germline CDR1 is SGHTA and CDR2 FQGTGA. Germline trimming cut 5 bases from V and 6 bases from J; bases unmatched to any gene: 9. CDR3 sequence reads: CASSRQGLVSEAFF. The CDR3 nucleotides are TGTGCCAGCAGCCGACAGGGTTTGGTTTCTGAAGCTTTCTTT.

V and J are TRBV7-3 and TRBJ1-1, with a tentative D call TRBD1 (5 bases). The CDR3 is 14 amino acids. CDR1 and CDR2 (germline): SGHTA, FQGTGA. With 4 bases removed from V and 4 bases from J, the gap between germline ends came to 13 bases. The CDR3 coding sequence is TGTGCCAGCAGCTCGACGAGTAGGGGCACTGAAGCTTTCTTT. It codes for CASSSTSRGTEAFF.

The genes are TRBV2 and TRBJ2-1; D is ambiguous. Germline V CDR1 and CDR2: SNHLY, FYNNEI. Between the trimmed V and J ends, which lost 1 base and 5 bases, there was a span of 12 bases. The length of the CDR3 is 15 residues. The CDR3 protein is CASSEVGNSHNEQFF. The CDR3 nucleotides are TGTGCCAGCAGTGAAGTCGGTAACAGCCACAATGAGCAGTTCTTC.

The rearrangement uses TRBV15 and TRBJ1-1, with D unresolved. Trimming removed 5 bases at V and 1 base at J, with 11 bases between. This CDR3 comprises 14 residues. The germline V gene encodes CDR1 LNHNV and CDR2 YYDKDF (reference sequence). The CDR3 bases are TGTGCCACCAGCTCCCAGGCGGGGAACACTGAAGCTTTCTTT. Translation gives CATSSQAGNTEAFF.

The chain carries TRBV19 and TRBJ1-4; D possibly corresponds to TRBD1 (5 bases). This CDR3 comprises 13 residues. Per germline, CDR1 LNHDA and CDR2 SQIVND (reference sequence). Trimming took off 7 bases at V and 5 bases at J, with 11 bases between the two ends. DNA of the CDR3: TGTGCCAGTAAAGGCAGGGCAAATGAAAAACTGTTTTTT. Protein sequence: CASKGRANEKLFF.

In this sample, this clone turned up once. The V and J genes are TRBV9 and TRBJ2-3, with 9 bases lining up with TRBD2. There are 15 residues in the CDR3. Germline V gene sequence: CDR1 SGDLS, CDR2 YYNGEE. V was pared by 2 bases and J by 5 bases, with 6 bases of the junction left unmatched. The CDR3 loop reads CASSVTSGPRDTQYF. The CDR3 DNA reads TGTGCCAGCAGCGTGACTAGCGGACCACGAGATACGCAGTATTTT.

This chain uses TRBV7-9 with TRBJ1-6; TRBD1 agrees at 7 bases. The CDR3 has 14 amino acids. CDR1 is SEHNR, CDR2 FQNEAQ, per germline (reference sequence). J lost 6 bases, V lost 5 bases, and 4 bases had no gene match. Written as DNA, the CDR3 is TGTGCCAGCAGCGACAGGGTCGCTAATTCACCCCTCCACTTT. It translates to CASSDRVANSPLHF.

There are a few counts of this clone. The J gene is TRBJ1-2, the V gene TRBV13; the D gene is possibly TRBD1 (5 bases). The CDR3 has 15 amino acids. Germline-derived CDR1 and CDR2 are PRHDT and FYEKMQ (reference sequence). The V gene lost 3 bases and the J gene lost 2 bases, with 13 bases spanning the gap. The CDR3 DNA reads TGTGCCAGCAGCTTCTGGGGGGACTTCAACTATGGCTACACCTTC. This gives the protein CASSFWGDFNYGYTF. Filled out from reference TRBV13 and TRBJ1-2, the complete variable domain reads AAGVIQSPRHLIKEKRETATLKCYPIPRHDTVYWYQQGPGQDPQFLISFYEKMQSDKGSIPDRFSAQQFSDYHSELNMSSLELGDSALYFCASSFWGDFNYGYTFGSGTRLTVV.

V gene TRBV5-1 combines with J gene TRBJ1-4, with TRBD1 identical over 7 bases. The germline gives CDR1 SGHRS, CDR2 YFSETQ. This CDR3 spans 14 amino acids. V lost 4 bases to trimming and J lost 8 bases; unmatched junction nucleotides: 8. DNA for the CDR3: TGCGCCAGCAGCCTTCGACAGGGCCGCGAAAAACTGTTTTTT. This codes for CASSLRQGREKLFF.

This clone was counted once. The chain links TRBV5-1 to TRBJ1-6; tentative D call: TRBD1 (6 bases). V lost 2 bases and J lost 3, with 9 bases in between. Germline CDR1 and CDR2: SGHRS and YFSETQ. CDR3 length: 15 amino acids. The CDR3: CASSLQGDYNSPLHF. CDR3 DNA: TGCGCCAGCAGCTTACAGGGCGACTATAATTCACCCCTCCACTTT.

This rearrangement joins TRBV5-1 to TRBJ2-1, with 10 bases aligning to TRBD2. The CDR3 consists of 15 residues. Trimming at V came to 2 bases and at J to 8 bases, leaving 7 bases not matched to a gene. The germline V gene encodes CDR1 SGHRS and CDR2 YFSETQ. The CDR3 DNA follows: TGCGCCAGCAGCTTCCAAGCGGGGGGGCCCGATGAGCAGTTCTTC. The encoded protein is CASSFQAGGPDEQFF.

Concerning this clone itself: Other DNA sequences in this sample translate to the same CDR3. The V gene is TRBV14, the J gene TRBJ1-1, with TRBD1 identical over 7 bases. CDR3 size: 16 residues. With V trimmed by 3 bases and J by 1 base, 8 bases remained unmatched. The germline V gene has CDR1 SGHDN and CDR2 FVKESK. The CDR3: CASSQGDRGPNTEAFF. CDR3 bases: TGTGCCAGCAGCCAGGGGGACAGAGGGCCGAACACTGAAGCTTTCTTT.

V and J are TRBV5-1 and TRBJ2-7; TRBD1 aligns across 9 bases. Trimming removed 1 base from V and 2 bases from J; junction bases left unmatched: 16. The CDR3 length is 19 residues. CDR1 is SGHRS and CDR2 is YFSETQ in the germline V gene. CDR3 sequence: CASSLLSDRGFGYTYEQYF. CDR3 nucleotides: TGCGCCAGCAGCTTGTTATCGGACAGGGGTTTCGGTTACACCTACGAGCAGTACTTC.

CDR3 nucleotide sequence: TGTGCCAGCAGCCGGGGCGGACAGGGGGCTACAGATACGCAGTATTTT. It specifies CASSRGGQGATDTQYF. The chain combines TRBV5-4 with TRBJ2-3; 11 positions agree with TRBD1. The CDR3 totals 16 residues. V was pared by 4 bases and J by 3 bases, with 7 bases of the junction left unmatched. In germline, CDR1 is SGHNT, CDR2 YYREEE (reference sequence).

This clone was seen only a few times. The V and J genes are TRBV3-1 (or the pseudogene TRBV3-2) and TRBJ2-7, with a possible D match to TRBD2 (9 bases). The germline V gene has CDR1 LGHDT and CDR2 YNNKEL (reference sequence). Trimming shortened V by 7 bases and J by 5 bases, and 18 bases separated the two germline ends. The CDR3 totals 14 residues. This CDR3 reads CASTQGASGNEQYF. For the CDR3, the DNA is TGTGCCAGCACCCAGGGGGCTAGCGGGAACGAGCAGTACTTC.

The V gene is TRBV19, the J gene TRBJ1-5, with D hard to call. CDR1 and CDR2 from the germline V gene are LNHDA and SQIVND (reference sequence). V was cut by 11 bases and J by 0 bases, with 20 bases left in between. The length of the CDR3 is 16 residues. As DNA, the CDR3 is TGTGCCGCTCTATCGGCGGTGGCAAATAGCAATCAGCCCCAGCATTTT. Its translation is CAALSAVANSNQPQHF.

The rearrangement joins TRBV19 to TRBJ2-5; 12 bases match TRBD2. The V and J ends lost 5 bases and 4 bases, in that order; junction bases with no gene match: 2. The germline CDR1 and CDR2 sequences are LNHDA and SQIVND (reference sequence). The CDR3 length is 14 residues. CDR3 protein: CASSSGLAGETQYF. As DNA, the CDR3 is TGTGCCAGTAGTTCGGGACTAGCGGGAGAGACCCAGTACTTC.

The chain combines TRBV30 with TRBJ1-3; 7 positions match TRBD1. The trim removed 3 bases at V and 4 bases at J, leaving 6 bases unmatched. Looked up from germline, CDR1 is GTSNPN and CDR2 is SVGIG (reference sequence). The CDR3 runs to 14 residues. CDR3 sequence (DNA): TGTGCCTGGAGGGTTACAGGGGCCGGAAACACCATATATTTT. This codes for CAWRVTGAGNTIYF.

This clone was counted once. CDR3 residues: CASSIGTAKASPLHF. For the CDR3, the DNA is TGTGCCAGCAGCATCGGGACAGCAAAAGCTTCACCCCTCCACTTT. V and J are TRBV7-6 and TRBJ1-6, with 7 bases identical to TRBD1. The CDR3 runs to 15 residues. The germline V gene encodes CDR1 SGHVS and CDR2 FNYEAQ. V trimming: 5 bases; J trimming: 9 bases; junction bases outside the gene matches: 10.

The chain combines TRBV9 with TRBJ2-2, with TRBD1 matching over 7 bases. The CDR3 covers 18 residues. Unmatched junction bases numbered 11, after V lost 0 bases and J lost 3 bases. Germline V lookup: CDR1 SGDLS, CDR2 YYNGEE. This chain's CDR3 is CASSVGAAGGRDTGELFF. The DNA for the CDR3 is TGTGCCAGCAGCGTAGGAGCCGCAGGGGGAAGGGACACCGGGGAGCTGTTTTTT.